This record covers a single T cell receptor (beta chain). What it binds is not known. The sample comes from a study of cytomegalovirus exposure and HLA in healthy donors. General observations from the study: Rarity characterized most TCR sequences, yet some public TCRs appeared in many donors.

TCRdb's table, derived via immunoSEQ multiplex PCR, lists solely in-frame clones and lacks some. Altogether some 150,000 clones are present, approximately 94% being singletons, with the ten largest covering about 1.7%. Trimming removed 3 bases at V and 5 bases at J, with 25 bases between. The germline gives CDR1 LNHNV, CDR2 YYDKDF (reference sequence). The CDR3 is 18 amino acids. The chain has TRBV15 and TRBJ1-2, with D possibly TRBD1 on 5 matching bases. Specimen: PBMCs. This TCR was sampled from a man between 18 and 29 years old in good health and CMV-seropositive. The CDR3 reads CATSSIGAVAEKDYGYTF. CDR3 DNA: TGTGCCACCAGCAGTATTGGGGCCGTGGCGGAGAAAGATTATGGCTACACCTTC.